This T cell receptor beta chain comes out of a study of regulatory T cells in long-lasting Graves disease. This clonotype appeared a few times. Time point denoted: newly diagnosed GD, antithyroid drugs for less than 3 months. Isolated PBMC RNA provided the starting material for the TCR library. Under American Thyroid Association guidelines, Graves' disease was diagnosed. The CDR3 runs 15 residues. V dropped 4 bases and J dropped 8; count of bases not matched to a gene: 5. CDR1 is MGHDK and CDR2 is SYGVNS in the germline V gene. HTBI primers from iRepertoire and Arm-PCR of CDR3 regions yielded the TCR beta libraries. Each CDR3 protein gets one entry after TCRdb re-called the multiplex PCR reads with MiXCR. This sample carries roughly 500,000 distinct CDR3 sequences, approximately 15% of them seen once, and the ten largest clones take 10%. The sample was also linked to a second study, of T cells in Graves' hyperthyroidism and ophthalmopathy. That study reports: The primer set for the first-round RT-PCR of the TCR CDR3 was HTBI.

The J gene is TRBJ2-1, the V gene TRBV25-1, with 13 bases aligning to TRBD2. This sequence was found in a man aged 30 to 39 with Graves disease. The specimen comprised peripheral blood mononuclear cells (PBMCs), sampled at new diagnosis, from a patient treated with antithyroid drugs. This CDR3 is CASSVTSGRTHEQFF. The CDR3 region has the DNA TGTGCCAGCAGTGTGACTAGCGGGAGGACGCATGAGCAGTTCTTC.